This is a list of T cell receptor beta chains from one sample in a study of blood T cell repertoires in COVID-19. Method: immunoSEQ multiplex PCR; TCRdb's copy keeps in-frame clones and lacks some. Of around 290,000 clones listed, approximately 92% were seen once; the top ten hold around 1.1%. The sequencing sample was made of PBMCs or T cells enriched from blood (not recorded which). The receptor set was obtained from a woman aged 30 to 39 who had recovered from COVID-19. Both conserved end residues are part of each CDR3. Each record gives: clone size, J gene, V gene, D gene, CDR3 DNA, CDR3 protein. D genes are given only for firm matches. Clone sizes are given selectively: once, few, many, or a class where the clone is expanded.

>-|TRBJ2-1|TRBV12-3/TRBV12-4|-
TGTGCCAGCAGGCCCTTAGGGGGAGATGAGCAGTTCTTC
CASRPLGGDEQFF
>-|TRBJ2-1|TRBV9|TRBD2
TGTGCCAGCAGCCGAGGACTAGCGGGAGACGAGAATGAGCAGTTCTTC
CASSRGLAGDENEQFF
>-|TRBJ1-5|TRBV19|TRBD1
TGTGCCAGGACAGGGGGCGCGGGACAGCCCCAGCATTTT
CARTGGAGQPQHF
>-|TRBJ2-3|TRBV18|-
TGTGCCAGCTCACCTCCTATACGCACAGATACGCAGTATTTT
CASSPPIRTDTQYF
>-|TRBJ1-1|TRBV29-1|-
TGCAGCGTTACAGGAGGAGGGAGCACTGAAGCTTTCTTT
CSVTGGGSTEAFF
>-|TRBJ1-6|TRBV9|-
TGTGCCAGCAGCCCGGAGGGACTTCCGAATTCACCCCTCCACTTT
CASSPEGLPNSPLHF
>-|TRBJ2-1|TRBV6-2/TRBV6-3|-
TGTGCCAGCAGCGAAACTAGCTTTGGTGAGCAGTTCTTC
CASSETSFGEQFF
>-|TRBJ2-7|TRBV28|-
TGTGCCAGCAGTTTATGGGAGTCCTACGAGCAGTACTTC
CASSLWESYEQYF
>-|TRBJ1-4|TRBV3-1/TRBV3-2|-
TGTGCCAGCAGCCAAGGTGGGGGCGTGCGTGAAAAACTGTTTTTT
CASSQGGGVREKLFF
>-|TRBJ2-3|TRBV19|-
TGTGCCAGTAGTCTTAGCCGGAGGGCCGCAGATACGCAGTATTTT
CASSLSRRAADTQYF
>-|TRBJ2-2|TRBV3-1/TRBV3-2|-
TGTGCCAGCAGCCAAGATACTTACACCGGGGAGCTGTTTTTT
CASSQDTYTGELFF
>-|TRBJ2-3|TRBV28|TRBD1
TGTGCCAGCACCATGAACAGGGGACGAAAGGCAGATACGCAGTATTTT
CASTMNRGRKADTQYF
>-|TRBJ1-1|TRBV5-6|-
TGTGCCAGCATCACTTCACAGGAGAACACTGAAGCTTTCTTT
CASITSQENTEAFF
>-|TRBJ2-7|TRBV28|-
TGTGCCAGCAGTTACGGGACACGGGATTTGTACTTC
CASSYGTRDLYF
>-|TRBJ1-2|TRBV3-1/TRBV3-2|-
TGTGCCAGCAGCCAGAGGTCAAGCCTCCGCTATGGCTACACCTTC
CASSQRSSLRYGYTF
>-|TRBJ1-6|TRBV9|-
TGTGCCAGCAGCTCCCACGTGGGAGGGATAAATTCACCCCTCCACTTT
CASSSHVGGINSPLHF
>-|TRBJ1-1|TRBV6-4|TRBD1
TGTGCCAGCAGCCCGGGACAGGGTTTAGCTTTCTTT
CASSPGQGLAFF
>-|TRBJ1-3|TRBV5-8|-
TGTGCCAGCAGCTTGGGACAGCGCTTCTCTGGAAACACCATATATTTT
CASSLGQRFSGNTIYF
>-|TRBJ2-7|TRBV28|TRBD1
TGTGCCAGCAGTGATCCGGGACAGGGGGACGAGCAGTACTTC
CASSDPGQGDEQYF
>-|TRBJ1-1|TRBV7-3|TRBD1
TGTGCCAGCAGCCGACAGGGAAGAGGAACTGAAGCTTTCTTT
CASSRQGRGTEAFF
>-|TRBJ2-2|TRBV28|TRBD2
TGTGCCAGCAGTCCCCCGACTAGCGGGAGAGGGACCGGGGAGCTGTTTTTT
CASSPPTSGRGTGELFF
>few|TRBJ1-6|TRBV5-1|TRBD1
TGCGCCAGCAGCTTGGAATCAGGGGGTGATTCACCCCTCCACTTT
CASSLESGGDSPLHF
>-|TRBJ2-3|TRBV18|TRBD1
TGTGCCAGCAAAGGACAGGGGGCTTCAGATACGCAGTATTTT
CASKGQGASDTQYF
>-|TRBJ1-1|TRBV5-1|-
TGCGCCAGCAGCCCACAGGGACGCAGGGGGAACACTGAAGCTTTCTTT
CASSPQGRRGNTEAFF
>-|TRBJ2-3|TRBV4-2|-
TGTGCCAGCAGCCAAGAGCAGACAGATACGCAGTATTTT
CASSQEQTDTQYF
>-|TRBJ1-4|TRBV7-9|-
TGTGCCAGCAGCTTACAGGGTGAAAAACTGTTTTTT
CASSLQGEKLFF
>-|TRBJ1-5|TRBV6-1|-
TGTGCCAGCAGTGACCGGGACTTTTATAGCAATCAGCCCCAGCATTTT
CASSDRDFYSNQPQHF
>-|TRBJ1-1|TRBV5-4|TRBD1
TGTGCCAGCAGCGCCACAACCGGGACAGGGGGGTTGACTGAAGCTTTCTTT
CASSATTGTGGLTEAFF
>-|TRBJ2-1|TRBV2|TRBD2
TGTGCCAGCAGTGTCGGGACTAGTTTCAATGAGCAGTTCTTC
CASSVGTSFNEQFF
>-|TRBJ2-5|TRBV7-8|TRBD2
TGTGCCAGCGGCCCCGCGGGGGGAGAGACCCAGTACTTC
CASGPAGGETQYF
>-|TRBJ2-4|TRBV3-1/TRBV3-2|-
TGTGCCAGCACTCCAGGGTCGGCCAAAAACATTCAGTACTTC
CASTPGSAKNIQYF
>once|TRBJ2-1|TRBV4-3|-
TGCGCCAGCAGCCAAGGATTCCGGGGGAGCTCCTACAATGAGCAGTTCTTC
CASSQGFRGSSYNEQFF
>few|TRBJ1-4|TRBV2|TRBD1
TGTGCCAGCAGTGGCAGGGGGGATAATGAAAAACTGTTTTTT
CASSGRGDNEKLFF
>once|TRBJ2-7|TRBV19|TRBD1
TGTGCCAGTAGTATAGGGACAGGGGCCTACGAGCAGTACTTC
CASSIGTGAYEQYF
>-|TRBJ2-2|TRBV7-8|-
TGTGCCAGCAGCCTATTAGCGGCCGGGGAGCTGTTTTTT
CASSLLAAGELFF
>-|TRBJ2-1|TRBV7-2|-
TGTGCCAGCAGCGCTGGGTCGAGGGTCCATGAGCAGTTCTTC
CASSAGSRVHEQFF
>-|TRBJ2-1|TRBV10-1|TRBD2
TGCGCCAGCCTCAGCGGGGGCGGAGCGTCCTACAATGAGCAGTTCTTC
CASLSGGGASYNEQFF
>-|TRBJ2-7|TRBV7-8|-
TGTGCCAGCAGCCTAGTTGTCCCTACCTACGAGCAGTACTTC
CASSLVVPTYEQYF
>once|TRBJ2-5|TRBV2|-
TGTGCCAGCAGGGGGACTCTGGGACTGTCGGTCGAAGAGACCCAGTACTTC
CASRGTLGLSVEETQYF
>-|TRBJ1-2|TRBV2|-
TGTGCCAGCAGTGAAGGAGCGTCAGGGGGCTACACCTTC
CASSEGASGGYTF
>-|TRBJ2-2|TRBV30|TRBD2
TGTGCCTGGAGGGCTAGCGGGAACACCGGGGAGCTGTTTTTT
CAWRASGNTGELFF
>-|TRBJ2-3|TRBV28|-
TGTGCCAGCAGTCTAACAGGGGATACGCAGTATTTT
CASSLTGDTQYF
>-|TRBJ2-3|TRBV18|-
TGTGCCAGCTCAGCCATCGACTCACGGACAGCCGGCACAGATACGCAGTATTTT
CASSAIDSRTAGTDTQYF
>-|TRBJ2-3|TRBV7-9|TRBD1
TGTGCCAGCAGCTTATGCCCAGGGGGCGTCTTTTGCACAGATACGCAGTATTTT
CASSLCPGGVFCTDTQYF
>-|TRBJ1-5|TRBV28|TRBD1
TGTGCCAGCAGCATCACAGGGGGACAACAGCCCCAGCATTTT
CASSITGGQQPQHF
>-|TRBJ2-7|TRBV28|TRBD1
TGTGCCAGCAGTTGGGGGGACAGGATGGGCTCCTACGAGCAGTACTTC
CASSWGDRMGSYEQYF
>once|TRBJ2-5|TRBV28|TRBD2
TGTGCCAGCAGTTGGTCCCGATCGGGGGGGGAGACCCAGTACTTC
CASSWSRSGGETQYF
>-|TRBJ2-1|TRBV6-5|TRBD2
TGTGCCAGCAGGAGGGCGGGGGGCTCCTACAATGAGCAGTTCTTC
CASRRAGGSYNEQFF
>-|TRBJ2-5|TRBV21-1|-
TGTGCCAGCACCTTCACCGGGACTACGCAAGAGACCCAGTACTTC
CASTFTGTTQETQYF
>-|TRBJ2-7|TRBV3-1/TRBV3-2|-
TGTGCCAGCAGCCACCCGAAGGGGGAGCAGTACTTC
CASSHPKGEQYF
>-|TRBJ2-7|TRBV4-1|TRBD2
TGCGCCAGCAGCCCCCACAACAACTGGGGTCTAGCGGGAGGGTTTAACTACGAGCAGTACTTC
CASSPHNNWGLAGGFNYEQYF
>-|TRBJ2-5|TRBV10-3|-
TGTGCCATCAGTGAGTCAGGGGTAGGGGAGACCCAGTACTTC
CAISESGVGETQYF
>-|TRBJ2-7|TRBV6-5|TRBD1
TGTGCCAGCAGTTACGGGACAGGGGGTGGCGAGCAGTACTTC
CASSYGTGGGEQYF
>-|TRBJ1-1|TRBV28|TRBD1
TGTGCCAGCAGAACTGGACAGGCCGGTTACACAAGTGAAGCTTTCTTT
CASRTGQAGYTSEAFF